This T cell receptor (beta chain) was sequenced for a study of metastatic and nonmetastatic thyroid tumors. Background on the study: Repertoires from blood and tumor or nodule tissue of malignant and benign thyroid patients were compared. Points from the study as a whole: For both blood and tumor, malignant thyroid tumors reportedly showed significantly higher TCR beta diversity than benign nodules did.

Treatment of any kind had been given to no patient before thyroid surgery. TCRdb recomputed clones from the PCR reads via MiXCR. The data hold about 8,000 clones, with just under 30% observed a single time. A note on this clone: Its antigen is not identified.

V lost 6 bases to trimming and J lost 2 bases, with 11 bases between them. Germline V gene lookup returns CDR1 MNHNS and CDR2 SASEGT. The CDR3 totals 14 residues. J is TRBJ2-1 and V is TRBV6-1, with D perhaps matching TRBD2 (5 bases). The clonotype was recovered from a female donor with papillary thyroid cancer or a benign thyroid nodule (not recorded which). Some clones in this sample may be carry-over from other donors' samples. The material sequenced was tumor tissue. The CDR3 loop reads CASRTGSAYNEQFF. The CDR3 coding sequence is TGTGCCAGCAGAACGGGGTCGGCCTACAATGAGCAGTTCTTC.